Shown below are 18 T cell receptor beta chains from a single sample sequenced in a study of T cells in Graves' hyperthyroidism and ophthalmopathy. RNA transcripts yielded amplified TCR beta CDR3 regions. The HTBI set primed first-round TCR CDR3 RT-PCR. Each CDR3 protein gets one entry after TCRdb re-called the multiplex PCR reads with MiXCR. The sample has roughly 260,000 distinct CDR3 sequences; roughly 15% are singletons. The specimen sequenced was blood. These TCRs come from a woman aged 40 to 55 with Graves' hyperthyroidism that later progressed to Graves' ophthalmopathy.

J is TRBJ2-1 and V is TRBV11-1, with D perhaps TRBD1 or TRBD2 (7 bases each). The CDR3 consists of 15 residues. The ends were cut back, 0 bases at V and 8 bases at J, with 14 bases in the middle. The germline V gene has CDR1 SGHAT and CDR2 FQDESV (reference sequence). CDR3 sequence: CASSLAPQGGHEQFF. DNA for the CDR3: TGTGCCAGCAGCTTAGCCCCGCAGGGGGGGCATGAGCAGTTCTTC.

This clonotype was counted ten times or more. The chain links TRBV2 to TRBJ2-7; 8 bases match TRBD2. The CDR3 extends over 13 amino acids. With 3 bases clipped from V and 3 bases from J, the junction kept 1 base outside the gene matches. CDR1 SNHLY and CDR2 FYNNEI come from the germline V gene. The CDR3 protein is CASSEGLDYEQYF. CDR3 coding DNA: TGTGCCAGCAGTGAGGGACTAGACTACGAGCAGTACTTC.

This clonotype showed up many times. The chain employs TRBV14 and TRBJ1-1; D uncertain. CDR3 length: 16 amino acids. The V and J ends lost 3 bases and 1 base respectively, with 15 bases between them. Germline CDR1 and CDR2: SGHDN and FVKESK. CDR3 loop: CASSHLGDTRNTEAFF. The CDR3 DNA is TGTGCCAGCAGCCATTTAGGCGACACTAGGAACACTGAAGCTTTCTTT. The whole variable domain, filled in from reference TRBV14 and TRBJ1-1, reads EAGVTQFPSHSVIEKGQTVTLRCDPISGHDNLYWYRRVMGKEIKFLLHFVKESKQDESGMPNNRFLAERTGGTYSTLKVQPAELEDSGVYFCASSHLGDTRNTEAFFGQGTRLTVV.

This clonotype has at least ten counts. This rearrangement joins TRBV20-1 to TRBJ2-7; D may correspond to TRBD1 or TRBD2 (5 bases each). The germline V and J ends were trimmed by 0 bases and 6 bases, with 15 bases remaining between them. The CDR3 consists of 14 residues. CDR1 DFQATT and CDR2 SNEGSKA come from the germline V gene (reference sequence). CDR3 coding DNA: TGCAGTGCTAGAGATAATTACGTGGGGGTCGAGCAGTACTTC. Its protein product is CSARDNYVGVEQYF.

V is TRBV11-2 and J is TRBJ1-2; D is ambiguous. The CDR3 length is 16 residues. Trimming pared 0 bases from V and 5 bases from J, leaving 16 bases between. The V gene's germline CDR1 is SGHAT and CDR2 FQNNGV. CDR3 sequence: CASSLDRWTVQYGYTF. CDR3 bases: TGTGCCAGCAGCTTAGATCGGTGGACGGTCCAATATGGCTACACCTTC.

This clonotype has a count of ten or more. The rearrangement uses TRBV28 and TRBJ2-7, with unresolved D. CDR1 is MDHEN, CDR2 SYDVKM, per germline. This CDR3 contains 13 residues. Deletions cut 1 base from V and 7 bases from J, with 11 bases between. As DNA, the CDR3 is TGTGCCAGCAGTTTATCCTCCTCGCGGGAGCAGTACTTC. This gives the protein CASSLSSSREQYF.

This clonotype was detected many times. The V gene is TRBV2, the J gene TRBJ1-1; D is unresolved. The germline V gene encodes CDR1 SNHLY and CDR2 FYNNEI. Between the trimmed V and J ends, which lost 11 bases and 0 bases, there was a span of 13 bases. The CDR3 has 13 residues. The CDR3 DNA is TGTGCCCCCGGGCTCAGAGTGAACACTGAAGCTTTCTTT. Translation gives CAPGLRVNTEAFF. The entire variable domain, with the rest obtained from reference TRBV2 and TRBJ1-1, is as follows: EPEVTQTPSHQVTQMGQEVILRCVPISNHLYFYWYRQILGQKVEFLVSFYNNEISEKSEIFDDQFSVERPDGSNFTLKIRSTKLEDSAMYFCAPGLRVNTEAFFGQGTRLTVV.

The genes are TRBV5-1 and TRBJ2-5; no firm D call. Trimming left V 4 bases short and J 2 bases short, with 15 bases between. The CDR3 extends over 15 amino acids. Germline assignment: CDR1 SGHRS and CDR2 YFSETQ. CDR3 DNA: TGCGCCAGCAGCGGGGTGGGCAGCCCACAAGAGACCCAGTACTTC. Translation: CASSGVGSPQETQYF.

This clonotype came up a few times. The chain joins TRBV5-6 to TRBJ2-3, with D hard to call. The CDR3 is 13 residues long. The ends were cut back, 4 bases at V and 3 bases at J, with 9 bases in the middle. Germline CDR1 and CDR2: SGHDT and YYEEEE. CDR3 nucleotides: TGTGCCAGCAGCCAAGCTAGTACAGATACGCAGTATTTT. Protein sequence: CASSQASTDTQYF. Full variable domain (remainder filled in from reference TRBV5-6 and TRBJ2-3): DAGVTQSPTHLIKTRGQQVTLRCSPKSGHDTVSWYQQALGQGPQFIFQYYEEEERQRGNFPDRFSGHQFPNYSSELNVNALLLGDSALYLCASSQASTDTQYFGPGTRLTVL.

This clonotype showed up just a few times. This may be a read error: a much more frequent sequence differs by one nucleotide. The V gene is TRBV10-3, the J gene TRBJ1-5, with D possibly matching TRBD1 (5 bases). This CDR3 comprises 14 residues. Germline V lookup: CDR1 ENHRY, CDR2 SYGVKD. The V end lost 11 bases, the J end lost 1 base, and 15 bases lay between the germline ends. The CDR3 protein is CAVGADGSNQPQHF. The CDR3 region has the DNA TGTGCCGTCGGGGCAGATGGGAGCAATCAGCCCCAGCATTTT.

This clonotype has a count of ten or more. This rearrangement joins TRBV4-1 to TRBJ2-2; D could derive from TRBD1 or TRBD2 (6 bases each). The V and J ends lost 6 bases and 5 bases respectively, with 10 bases between them. The CDR3 has 13 residues. CDR1 and CDR2 from the germline V gene are MGHRA and YSYEKL. The CDR3 coding sequence is TGCGCCAGCAGGGGGGCGGGGACCGGGGAGCTGTTTTTT. Its translation is CASRGAGTGELFF.

This clonotype was picked up many times. V gene TRBV30 combines with J gene TRBJ1-6, with no clear D. In germline, CDR1 is GTSNPN, CDR2 SVGIG (reference sequence). The CDR3 has 17 residues. Trimming cost V 3 bases and J 0 bases, with 15 bases left between them. The CDR3 sequence: CAWRSPSGISYNSPLHF. CDR3 sequence (DNA): TGTGCCTGGAGGTCCCCGAGTGGGATCTCCTATAATTCACCCCTCCACTTT.

Note on this clonotype: This may be a read error: a much more frequent sequence differs by one nucleotide. V is TRBV13 and J is TRBJ2-1, with 9 bases aligning to TRBD2. The CDR3 sequence is 17 residues long. Germline assignment: CDR1 PRHDT and CDR2 FYEKMQ (reference sequence). The trim removed 4 bases at V and 10 bases at J, leaving 17 bases unmatched. CDR3 residues: CASSSLRWAGGGIEQFF. In DNA, the CDR3 is TGTGCCAGCAGCTCCCTCCGCTGGGCGGGAGGGGGGATCGAGCAGTTCTTC.

At least ten counts were recorded for this clonotype. The chain employs TRBV9 and TRBJ2-5; D is ambiguous. CDR1 and CDR2 from the germline V gene are SGDLS and YYNGEE. V was cut by 0 bases and J by 7 bases, with 13 bases left in between. This CDR3 is 14 amino acids long. DNA for the CDR3: TGTGCCAGCAGCGTAGCTCTGCACTCCCCGACCCAGTACTTC. Translation gives CASSVALHSPTQYF. Full variable domain (rest looked up from reference TRBV9 and TRBJ2-5): DSGVTQTPKHLITATGQRVTLRCSPRSGDLSVYWYQQSLDQGLQFLIQYYNGEERAKGNILERFSAQQFPDLHSELNLSSLELGDSALYFCASSVALHSPTQYFGPGTRLLVL.

This clonotype was seen ten or more times. Written as DNA, the CDR3 is TGTGCCAGCAGCTTGGGACTAGCAGCAGATACGCAGTATTTT. Translating gives CASSLGLAADTQYF. The rearrangement uses TRBV13 and TRBJ2-3, with 9 bases identical to TRBD2. The CDR3 has 14 amino acids. V dropped 3 bases and J dropped 4; count of bases not matched to a gene: 2. Germline V CDR1 and CDR2: PRHDT, FYEKMQ (reference sequence).

The sample holds many counts of this clonotype. The gene calls are TRBV3-1 and TRBJ2-3; D is perhaps TRBD1 (5 bases). The CDR3 is 14 amino acids. CDR1 is LGHDT and CDR2 is YNNKEL in the germline V gene (reference sequence). The ends were cut back, 1 base at V and 5 bases at J, with 10 bases in the middle. CDR3 coding DNA: TGTGCCAGCAGCCAAGTCGCAGGGAAAGATACGCAGTATTTT. It yields the protein CASSQVAGKDTQYF.

This clonotype was recorded at least ten times. The chain joins TRBV10-3 to TRBJ2-7; 10 nucleotides line up with TRBD2. Germline V CDR1 and CDR2: ENHRY, SYGVKD. This CDR3 has 17 amino acids. The J segment lost 3 bases and the V segment lost 4 bases, leaving 12 bases of the junction unmatched. The CDR3 sequence is CAISGPPGLAESYEQYF. The CDR3 region has the DNA TGTGCCATCAGTGGCCCTCCTGGACTAGCGGAAAGCTACGAGCAGTACTTC.

This clonotype showed up many times. This chain links TRBV11-3 with TRBJ2-3, with D perhaps matching TRBD2 (5 bases). The CDR3 consists of 16 residues. CDR1 and CDR2 from the germline V gene are SGHNT and YENEEA. V lost 3 bases and J 0 bases, leaving 13 bases between the germline ends. CDR3 residues: CASSFLTGSSTDTQYF. The CDR3 region has the DNA TGTGCCAGCAGCTTCCTGACTGGGAGTAGCACAGATACGCAGTATTTT.